This T cell receptor beta chain was sequenced in a study of T cell clonotyping in hematopoietic cell transplantation. Sequencing was performed with immunoSEQ multiplex PCR; in TCRdb, only in-frame clones are kept and a portion is missing. The data hold 69,000 or so clones, with 94% observed a single time. This clone was seen a single time. The V gene lost 7 bases and the J gene lost 0 bases, with 10 bases spanning the gap. Germline V gene data show CDR1 as MNHNS and CDR2 as SASEGT. This CDR3 region has 14 residues. This TCR came from a man between 50 and 59 years old in good health. Some clones in this sample may be carry-over from other donors' samples. Sequenced material: peripheral blood mononuclear cells. V gene TRBV6-1 combines with J gene TRBJ1-5; D is unresolved. In DNA form, the CDR3 reads TGTGCCAGCAACCGCGGAAATAGCAATCAGCCCCAGCATTTT. It yields the protein CASNRGNSNQPQHF.